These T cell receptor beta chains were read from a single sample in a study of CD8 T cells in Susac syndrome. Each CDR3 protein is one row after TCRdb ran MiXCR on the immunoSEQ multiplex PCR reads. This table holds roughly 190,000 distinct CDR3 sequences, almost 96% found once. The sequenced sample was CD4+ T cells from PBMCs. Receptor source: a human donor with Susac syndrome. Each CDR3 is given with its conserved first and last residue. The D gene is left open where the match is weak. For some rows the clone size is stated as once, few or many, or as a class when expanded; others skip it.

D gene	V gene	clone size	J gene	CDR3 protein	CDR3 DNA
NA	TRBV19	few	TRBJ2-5	CASSLIPQETQYF	TGTGCCAGTAGTCTGATCCCACAAGAGACCCAGTACTTC
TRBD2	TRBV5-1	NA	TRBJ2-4	CASSPMLAGKNIQYF	TGCGCCAGCAGCCCGATGCTAGCGGGGAAAAACATTCAGTACTTC
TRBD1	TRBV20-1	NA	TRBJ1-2	CSASIPGQAYGYTF	TGCAGTGCTAGTATCCCGGGACAGGCCTATGGCTACACCTTC
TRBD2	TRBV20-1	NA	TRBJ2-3	CSARPGGMVTDTQYF	TGCAGTGCTAGACCCGGGGGGATGGTGACAGATACGCAGTATTTT
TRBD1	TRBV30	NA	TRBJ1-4	CAWSVGTGVEKLFF	TGTGCCTGGAGTGTAGGGACAGGGGTCGAAAAACTGTTTTTT
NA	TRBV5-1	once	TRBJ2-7	CASSLAGGRDNEQYF	TGCGCCAGCAGCTTGGCCGGGGGAAGGGACAACGAGCAGTACTTC
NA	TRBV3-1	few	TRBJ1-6	CASSQAGSGSLHF	TGTGCCAGCAGCCAAGCAGGTTCGGGATCCCTCCACTTT
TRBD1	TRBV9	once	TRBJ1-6	CASSPWDRNSPLHF	TGTGCCAGCAGCCCGTGGGACAGAAATTCACCCCTCCACTTT
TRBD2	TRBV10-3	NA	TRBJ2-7	CAISDLLSGGVSLEQYF	TGTGCCATCAGTGATCTCCTTAGCGGGGGGGTCTCCCTCGAGCAGTACTTC
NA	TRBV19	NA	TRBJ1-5	CASSMSRDQPQHF	TGTGCCAGTAGTATGTCTAGGGATCAGCCCCAGCATTTT
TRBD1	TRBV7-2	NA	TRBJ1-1	CASSLDRSGGAFF	TGTGCCAGCAGCTTAGATCGGTCAGGGGGCGCGTTCTTT
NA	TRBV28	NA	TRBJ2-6	CASSFPRGLRSGANVLTF	TGTGCCAGCAGTTTCCCCAGGGGTCTGCGCTCTGGGGCCAACGTCCTGACTTTC
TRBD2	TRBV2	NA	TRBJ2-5	CASSARTSGGVLYQETQYF	TGTGCCAGCAGCGCCAGGACTAGCGGGGGAGTCTTGTACCAAGAGACCCAGTACTTC
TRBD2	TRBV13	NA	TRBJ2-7	CASSRTPPLAGGPNEQYF	TGTGCCAGCAGCCGAACCCCTCCACTAGCGGGGGGGCCCAACGAGCAGTACTTC
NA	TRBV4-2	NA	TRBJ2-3	CASSQGRGGADTQYF	TGTGCCAGCAGCCAAGGGCGAGGGGGGGCGGATACGCAGTATTTT
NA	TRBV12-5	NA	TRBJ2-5	CASGLKETQYF	TGTGCTAGTGGTTTGAAAGAGACCCAGTACTTC
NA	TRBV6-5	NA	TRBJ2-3	CASELTGGQGTDTQYF	TGTGCCAGCGAGTTAACTGGGGGGCAGGGCACAGATACGCAGTATTTT
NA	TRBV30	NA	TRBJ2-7	CAGQITYEQYF	TGTGCCGGACAGATAACCTACGAGCAGTACTTC
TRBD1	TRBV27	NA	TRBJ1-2	CASSRTGNYYGYTF	TGTGCCAGCAGTAGGACAGGGAACTACTATGGCTACACCTTC